This TCR beta chain is from a study of T-cell memory formation after mild COVID-19. Germline-derived CDR1 and CDR2 are MNHEY and SVGAGI. This CDR3 is 14 amino acids long. Trimming took off 0 bases at V and 0 bases at J, with 4 bases between the two ends. The sample holds a few counts of this clonotype. As yet, its antigen is unknown. TCRdb reprocessed the 5' RACE reads via MiXCR and lists one record per CDR3 protein. Of around 530,000 distinct CDR3 sequences in the sample, about 20% are singletons; the top ten hold about 8.7%. Broader study findings: Detection of some responders pre-infection suggested pre-existing cross-reactive memory T cells participated. Shrinking CD4+ clones resided mostly in CM and EM, and CD8+ ones in EMRA.

The rearrangement links TRBV6-5 to TRBJ2-3, with no clear D. Specimen: PBMCs or a T cell subset sorted from them (not recorded which). The clonotype originates from an adult woman who had mild COVID-19 (a few samples of this study predate the infection). Cell type and time point are not known. CDR3 loop: CASSYSVSTDTQYF. The CDR3 DNA is TGTGCCAGCAGTTACTCGGTTAGCACAGATACGCAGTATTTT.